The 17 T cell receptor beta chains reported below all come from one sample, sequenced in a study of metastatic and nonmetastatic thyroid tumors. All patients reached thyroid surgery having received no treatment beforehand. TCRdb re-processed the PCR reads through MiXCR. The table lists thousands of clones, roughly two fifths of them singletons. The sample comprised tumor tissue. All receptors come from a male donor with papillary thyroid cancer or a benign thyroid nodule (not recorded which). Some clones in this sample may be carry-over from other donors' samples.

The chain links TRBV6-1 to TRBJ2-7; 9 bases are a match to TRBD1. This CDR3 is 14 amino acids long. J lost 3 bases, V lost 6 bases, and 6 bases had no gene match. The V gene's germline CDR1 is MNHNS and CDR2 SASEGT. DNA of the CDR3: TGTGCCAGCAGCGGGGGGACAGGGTACTACGAGCAGTACTTC. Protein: CASSGGTGYYEQYF.

The chain's CDR3 is CSARDSRANTEAFF. Here the CDR3 DNA reads TGCAGTGCTAGAGATAGCAGGGCGAACACTGAAGCTTTCTTT. The gene calls are TRBV20-1 and TRBJ1-1; D is perhaps TRBD1 (5 bases). CDR3 size: 14 residues. Trimming stripped 0 bases from V and 1 base from J, with 9 bases between. CDR1 and CDR2 from the germline V gene are DFQATT and SNEGSKA (reference sequence).

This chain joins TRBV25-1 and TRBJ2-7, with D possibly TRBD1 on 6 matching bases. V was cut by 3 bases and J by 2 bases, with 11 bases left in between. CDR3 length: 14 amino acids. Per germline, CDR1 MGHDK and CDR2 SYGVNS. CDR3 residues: CASSDTRGPYEQYF. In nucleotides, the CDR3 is TGTGCCAGCAGTGACACCAGGGGTCCCTACGAGCAGTACTTC.

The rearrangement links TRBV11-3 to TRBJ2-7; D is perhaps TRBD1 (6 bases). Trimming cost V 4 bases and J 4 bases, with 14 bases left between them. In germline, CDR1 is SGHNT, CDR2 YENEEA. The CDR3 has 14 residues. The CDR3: CASSSRLGAYEQYF. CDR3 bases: TGTGCCAGCAGCTCAAGGTTGGGGGCTTACGAGCAGTACTTC.

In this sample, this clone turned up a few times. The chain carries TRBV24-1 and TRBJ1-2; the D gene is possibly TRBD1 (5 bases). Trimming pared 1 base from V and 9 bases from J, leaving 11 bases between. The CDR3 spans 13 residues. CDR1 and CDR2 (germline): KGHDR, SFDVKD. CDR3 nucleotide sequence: TGTGCCACCAGTGATTTTTACCAGGGACGCTACACCTTC. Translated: CATSDFYQGRYTF.

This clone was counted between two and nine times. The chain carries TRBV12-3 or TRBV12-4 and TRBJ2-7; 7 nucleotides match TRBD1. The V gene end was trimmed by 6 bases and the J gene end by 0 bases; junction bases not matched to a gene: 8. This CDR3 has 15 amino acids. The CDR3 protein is CASSLDRALSYEQYF. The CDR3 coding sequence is TGTGCCAGCAGCCTAGACAGGGCCCTCTCCTACGAGCAGTACTTC.

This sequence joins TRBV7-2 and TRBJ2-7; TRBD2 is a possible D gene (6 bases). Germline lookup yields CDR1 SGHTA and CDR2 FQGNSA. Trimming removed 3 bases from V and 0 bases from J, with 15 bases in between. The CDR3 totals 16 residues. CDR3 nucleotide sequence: TGTGCCAGCAGCTTCGCCGGGACGGGGGTCTCCTACGAGCAGTACTTC. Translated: CASSFAGTGVSYEQYF.

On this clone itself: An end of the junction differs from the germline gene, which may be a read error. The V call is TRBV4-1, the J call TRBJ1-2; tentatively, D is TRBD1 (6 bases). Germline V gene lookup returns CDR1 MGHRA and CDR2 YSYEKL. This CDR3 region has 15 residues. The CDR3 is CASSHPGGGDYGFTF. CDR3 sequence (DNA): TGCGCCAGCAGCCACCCGGGAGGGGGTGACTATGGCTTCACCTTC.

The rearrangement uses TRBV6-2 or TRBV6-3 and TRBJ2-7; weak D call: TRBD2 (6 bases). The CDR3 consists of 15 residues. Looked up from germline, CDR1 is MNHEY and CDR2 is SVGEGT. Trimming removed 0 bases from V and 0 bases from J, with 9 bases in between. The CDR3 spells CASSYSGGSSYEQYF. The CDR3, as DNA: TGTGCCAGCAGTTACTCTGGGGGGAGCTCCTACGAGCAGTACTTC.

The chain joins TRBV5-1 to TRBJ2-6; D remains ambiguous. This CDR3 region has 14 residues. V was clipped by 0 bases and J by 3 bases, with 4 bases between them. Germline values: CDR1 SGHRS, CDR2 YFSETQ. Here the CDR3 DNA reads TGCGCCAGCAGCTTGGGGGGTGGGGCCAACGTCCTGACTTTC. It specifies CASSLGGGANVLTF.

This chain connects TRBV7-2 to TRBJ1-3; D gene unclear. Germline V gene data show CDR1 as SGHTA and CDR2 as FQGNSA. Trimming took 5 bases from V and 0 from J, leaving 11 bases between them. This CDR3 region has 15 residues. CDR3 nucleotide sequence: TGTGCCAGCAGCCCGACGGTCAGCTCTGGAAACACCATATATTTT. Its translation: CASSPTVSSGNTIYF. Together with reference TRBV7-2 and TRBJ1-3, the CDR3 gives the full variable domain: GAGVSQSPSNKVTEKGKDVELRCDPISGHTALYWYRQSLGQGLEFLIYFQGNSAPDKSGLPSDRFSAERTGGSVSTLTIQRTQQEDSAVYLCASSPTVSSGNTIYFGEGSWLTVV.

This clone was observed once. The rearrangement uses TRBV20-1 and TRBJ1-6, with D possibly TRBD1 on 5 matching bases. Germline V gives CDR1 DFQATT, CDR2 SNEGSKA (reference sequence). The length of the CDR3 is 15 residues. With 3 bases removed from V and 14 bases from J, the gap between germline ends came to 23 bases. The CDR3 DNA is TGCAGTGCTAGGGAGGGGACCACGTCTGGTGGGGCCCTCCACTTT. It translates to CSAREGTTSGGALHF.

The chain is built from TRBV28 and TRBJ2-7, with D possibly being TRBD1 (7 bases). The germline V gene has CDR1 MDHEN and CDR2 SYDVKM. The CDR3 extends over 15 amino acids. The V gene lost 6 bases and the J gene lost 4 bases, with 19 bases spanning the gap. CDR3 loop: CASSLRGLGGYEQYF. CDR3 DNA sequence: TGTGCCAGCAGCCTCAGGGGGTTAGGGGGGTACGAGCAGTACTTC.

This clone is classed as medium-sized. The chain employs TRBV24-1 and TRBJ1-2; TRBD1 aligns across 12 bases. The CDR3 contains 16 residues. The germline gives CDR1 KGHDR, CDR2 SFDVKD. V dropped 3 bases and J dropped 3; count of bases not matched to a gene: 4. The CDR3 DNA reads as TGTGCCACCAGTGATCCGGGACAGGGGGCGGACTATGGCTACACCTTC. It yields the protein CATSDPGQGADYGYTF.

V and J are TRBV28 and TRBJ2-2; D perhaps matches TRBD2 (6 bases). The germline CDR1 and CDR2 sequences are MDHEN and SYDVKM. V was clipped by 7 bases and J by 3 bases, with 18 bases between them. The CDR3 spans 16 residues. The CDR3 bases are TGTGCCAGCACCTCCTGGGGGAGGCCACACACCGGGGAGCTGTTTTTT. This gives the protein CASTSWGRPHTGELFF.

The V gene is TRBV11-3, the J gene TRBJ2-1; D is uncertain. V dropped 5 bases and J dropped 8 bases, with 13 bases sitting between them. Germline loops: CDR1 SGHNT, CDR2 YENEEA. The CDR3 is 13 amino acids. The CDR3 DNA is TGTGCCAGCAGCATTCCCCCGGGCGATGAGCAGTTCTTC. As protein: CASSIPPGDEQFF.

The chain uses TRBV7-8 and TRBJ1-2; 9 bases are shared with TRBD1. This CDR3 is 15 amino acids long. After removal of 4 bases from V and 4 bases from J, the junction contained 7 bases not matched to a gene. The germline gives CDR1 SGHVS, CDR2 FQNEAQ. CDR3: CASSSGTGPSYGYTF. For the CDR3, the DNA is TGTGCCAGCAGCTCCGGGACAGGGCCTTCCTATGGCTACACCTTC.